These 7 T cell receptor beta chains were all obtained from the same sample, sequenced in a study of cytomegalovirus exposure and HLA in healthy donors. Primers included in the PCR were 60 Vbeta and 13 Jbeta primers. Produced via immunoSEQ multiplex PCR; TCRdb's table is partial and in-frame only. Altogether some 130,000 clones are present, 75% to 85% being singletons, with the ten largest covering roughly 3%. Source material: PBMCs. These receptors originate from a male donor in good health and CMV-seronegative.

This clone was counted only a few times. CDR3 in DNA: TGTGCCAGCAGCGCCACAGGGGGTAGCACAGATACGCAGTATTTT. Translated: CASSATGGSTDTQYF. The J gene is TRBJ2-3, the V gene TRBV7-2; 8 bases line up with TRBD1. Looked up from germline, CDR1 is SGHTA and CDR2 is FQGNSA. V gave up 5 bases and J gave up 0 bases; unmatched junction bases: 4. The CDR3 is made up of 15 amino acids.

The CDR3, as DNA: TGTGCTAGTGCCCGGGGAGGGTCCTCCACCGGGGAGCTGTTTTTT. This gives the protein CASARGGSSTGELFF. This chain uses TRBV12-5 with TRBJ1-3; 7 bases map to TRBD2. The DNA end is more similar to TRBJ2-2, so the J call may be wrong. Germline loops: CDR1 LGHNT, CDR2 FRNRAP. The CDR3 sequence is 15 residues long.

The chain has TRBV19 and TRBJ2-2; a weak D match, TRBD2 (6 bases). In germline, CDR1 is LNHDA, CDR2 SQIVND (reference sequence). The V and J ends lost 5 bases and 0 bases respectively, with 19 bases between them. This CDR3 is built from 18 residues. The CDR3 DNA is TGTGCCAGTAGTCTATCTCGATCGGGGACTGCGAACACCGGGGAGCTGTTTTTT. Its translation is CASSLSRSGTANTGELFF.

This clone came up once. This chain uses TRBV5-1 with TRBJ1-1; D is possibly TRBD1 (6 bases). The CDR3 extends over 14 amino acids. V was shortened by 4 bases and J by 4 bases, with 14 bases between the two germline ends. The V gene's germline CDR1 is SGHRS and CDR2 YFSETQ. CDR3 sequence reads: CASSEGDIITEAFF. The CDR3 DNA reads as TGCGCCAGCAGCGAGGGGGATATCATCACTGAAGCTTTCTTT.

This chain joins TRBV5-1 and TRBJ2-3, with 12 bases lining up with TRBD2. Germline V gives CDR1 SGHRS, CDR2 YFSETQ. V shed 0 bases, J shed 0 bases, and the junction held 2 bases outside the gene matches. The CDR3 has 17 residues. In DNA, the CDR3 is TGCGCCAGCAGCTTGGGGACTAGCGGGGCTAGCACAGATACGCAGTATTTT. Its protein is CASSLGTSGASTDTQYF.

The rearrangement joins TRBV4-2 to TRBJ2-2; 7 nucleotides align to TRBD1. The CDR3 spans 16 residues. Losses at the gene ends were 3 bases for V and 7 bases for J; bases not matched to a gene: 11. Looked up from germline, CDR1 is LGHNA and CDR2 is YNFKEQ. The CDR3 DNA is TGTGCCAGCAGCCAGGTACAGGGGCAGGTGGACGGGGAGCTGTTTTTT. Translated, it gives CASSQVQGQVDGELFF.

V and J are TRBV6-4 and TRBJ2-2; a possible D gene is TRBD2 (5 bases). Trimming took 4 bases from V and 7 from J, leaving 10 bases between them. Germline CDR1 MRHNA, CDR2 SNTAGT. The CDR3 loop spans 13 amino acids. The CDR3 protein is CASSVLSGGELFF. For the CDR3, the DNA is TGTGCCAGCAGTGTCCTCAGCGGCGGGGAGCTGTTTTTT.